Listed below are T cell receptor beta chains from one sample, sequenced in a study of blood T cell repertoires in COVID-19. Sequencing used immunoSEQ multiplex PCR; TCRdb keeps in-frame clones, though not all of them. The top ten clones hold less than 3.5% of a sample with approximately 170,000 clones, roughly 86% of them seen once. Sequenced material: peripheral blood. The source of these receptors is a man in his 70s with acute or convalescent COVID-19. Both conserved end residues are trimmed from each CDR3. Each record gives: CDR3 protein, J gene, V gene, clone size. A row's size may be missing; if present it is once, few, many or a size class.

CDR3: APRSNEKLF
J: TRBJ1-4
V: TRBV24-1
size: few

CDR3: AIARGADGTEAF
J: TRBJ1-1
V: TRBV10-3
size: -

CDR3: ATSAPLQGDQPQH
J: TRBJ1-5
V: TRBV15
size: -

CDR3: ASSKPGLADYNEQF
J: TRBJ2-1
V: TRBV7-9
size: -

CDR3: ASSQGGGTRLTF
J: TRBJ1-4
V: TRBV4-1
size: -

CDR3: ATIPGQGKTTQETQY
J: TRBJ2-5
V: TRBV24-1
size: once

CDR3: ASSLGRGGGLEQY
J: TRBJ2-7
V: TRBV7-6
size: -

CDR3: ASSTNRGNEQF
J: TRBJ2-1
V: TRBV7-2
size: -

CDR3: ASTPGGVGTDTQY
J: TRBJ2-3
V: TRBV28
size: -

CDR3: ASSFSAGAWQY
J: TRBJ2-3
V: TRBV28
size: -

CDR3: ASSSPAAVTQY
J: TRBJ2-3
V: TRBV7-2
size: once

CDR3: ASSKRTGLGYEQY
J: TRBJ2-7
V: TRBV2
size: -

CDR3: AIMSTGNTEAF
J: TRBJ1-1
V: TRBV10-3
size: -

CDR3: ASSVGSGGGSGKRYNEQF
J: TRBJ2-1
V: TRBV9
size: -

CDR3: ASSPRTGYQY
J: TRBJ2-7
V: TRBV11-3
size: -

CDR3: ASSFPQDRSYGYT
J: TRBJ1-2
V: TRBV19
size: -

CDR3: ASSLVARTYEQY
J: TRBJ2-7
V: TRBV7-2
size: once

CDR3: ASSLGAGDTEAF
J: TRBJ1-1
V: TRBV5-5
size: -

CDR3: ASSDRTVDSPLH
J: TRBJ1-6
V: TRBV10-1
size: -

CDR3: SVEDPGLAREQF
J: TRBJ2-1
V: TRBV29-1
size: -

CDR3: ASSQDQLAVGDEQF
J: TRBJ2-1
V: TRBV4-2
size: -

CDR3: ASSYRGTNEKLF
J: TRBJ1-4
V: TRBV6-2/TRBV6-3
size: -

CDR3: ASSWGTVNSPLH
J: TRBJ1-6
V: TRBV5-4
size: -

CDR3: ASSPRATSGGTGTYNEQF
J: TRBJ2-1
V: TRBV18
size: -

CDR3: ASSLQETQY
J: TRBJ2-5
V: TRBV6-6
size: -

CDR3: AIRDTYNEQF
J: TRBJ2-1
V: TRBV2
size: -

CDR3: AISEGGYNQPQH
J: TRBJ1-5
V: TRBV10-3
size: -

CDR3: SVAGGTDTQY
J: TRBJ2-3
V: TRBV29-1
size: -

CDR3: ASSFLAQGKSPLH
J: TRBJ1-6
V: TRBV7-8
size: -

CDR3: ASSLDRGRDNSPLH
J: TRBJ1-6
V: TRBV3-1/TRBV3-2
size: -

CDR3: ASSSSGGAYNEQF
J: TRBJ2-1
V: TRBV7-3
size: once

CDR3: ASSLTGGGQPQH
J: TRBJ1-5
V: TRBV28
size: -

CDR3: ASSIRGNEQF
J: TRBJ2-1
V: TRBV19
size: -

CDR3: ASSHSLGTGNTEAF
J: TRBJ1-1
V: TRBV4-2
size: -

CDR3: ASSQDQGSSSGNTIY
J: TRBJ1-3
V: TRBV4-3
size: -

CDR3: ASSEKPPYNEQF
J: TRBJ2-1
V: TRBV10-2
size: -

CDR3: ASSLRGPGEQF
J: TRBJ2-1
V: TRBV4-3
size: -

CDR3: ASSPRSVDNEQF
J: TRBJ2-1
V: TRBV7-9
size: -

CDR3: ASSRRREYPSF
J: TRBJ1-1
V: TRBV27
size: -

CDR3: ASSQPPRGRNEQF
J: TRBJ2-1
V: TRBV5-4
size: once

CDR3: ASSGGSNQPQH
J: TRBJ1-5
V: TRBV12-3/TRBV12-4
size: -

CDR3: ASSVGTSVTQY
J: TRBJ2-5
V: TRBV9
size: -

CDR3: ASAGDRGHTIY
J: TRBJ1-3
V: TRBV2
size: few

CDR3: AIRDSDQPQH
J: TRBJ1-5
V: TRBV10-3
size: -

CDR3: ASSLTGSNPRGSNQPQH
J: TRBJ1-5
V: TRBV7-9
size: -

CDR3: SVDRGTDTQY
J: TRBJ2-3
V: TRBV29-1
size: -

CDR3: ASSFRGSDNEQF
J: TRBJ2-1
V: TRBV5-6
size: -

CDR3: ASSAGTGLLEQF
J: TRBJ2-1
V: TRBV18
size: once